This is a list of T cell receptor beta chains from one sample in a study of fetal regulatory T cell absence and autoimmunity. Repertoires were generated with immunoSEQ multiplex PCR, while TCRdb's copy carries only in-frame clones and drops some. Of about 50,000 clones detected, about 86% appear once; the ten largest clones hold 0.41%. Sequenced material: cord blood. The receptors here all came from a newborn boy with IPEX syndrome. The CDR3 runs from the conserved cysteine through the conserved F or W. The D gene is left open where the match is weak. Only some rows state a clone size, as once, few, many or a class for expanded clones.

v_gene	d_gene	abundance	j_gene	CDR3nt	CDR3aa
TRBV6-1	TRBD2	.	TRBJ2-7	TGTGCCAGCAGTGAGGTAGCGGGAATATTCGAGCAGTACTTC	CASSEVAGIFEQYF
TRBV27	TRBD1	.	TRBJ1-5	TGTGCCAGCAGCCTCCCAGACAGGGAATATCAGCCCCAGCATTTT	CASSLPDREYQPQHF
TRBV7-6	.	.	TRBJ1-1	TGTGCCAGCAGCCCCTCAGTGAACACTGAAGCTTTCTTT	CASSPSVNTEAFF
TRBV10-3	.	.	TRBJ2-2	TGTGCCATAGGGAGGAACACCGGGGAGCTGTTTTTT	CAIGRNTGELFF
TRBV10-3	TRBD2	.	TRBJ2-1	TGTGCCATCAGAGCTAGCGGGGGGCCGTACAATGAGCAGTTCTTC	CAIRASGGPYNEQFF
TRBV6-1	.	.	TRBJ1-1	TGTGCCAGCAGTCCCACAGGGTTTGAAGCTTTCTTT	CASSPTGFEAFF
TRBV6-6	.	.	TRBJ1-2	TGTGCCAGCAGTCCCGGGACCCTCTATGGCTACACCTTC	CASSPGTLYGYTF
TRBV4-1	.	.	TRBJ2-5	TGCGCCAGCAGCCAAGTAGAGGGGGGACAAGAGACCCAGTACTTC	CASSQVEGGQETQYF
TRBV6-6	.	.	TRBJ2-2	TGTGCCAGCAGTTACTTTCAGGAGAACACCGGGGAGCTGTTTTTT	CASSYFQENTGELFF
TRBV4-2	.	.	TRBJ1-5	TGTGCCAGCAGCCAAGCGTCGGGGGATAGCAATCAGCCCCAGCATTTT	CASSQASGDSNQPQHF
TRBV6-5	.	once	TRBJ1-1	TGTGCCAGCAGTTACTCCTCAGGGGCTATCTCTGAAGCTTTCTTT	CASSYSSGAISEAFF
TRBV10-3	TRBD1	.	TRBJ1-5	TGTGCCATCAGCCCGGGACAGGGGGCTCAGCCCCAGCATTTT	CAISPGQGAQPQHF
TRBV6-5	TRBD2	.	TRBJ2-1	TGTGCCAGCAGTTACTTAAGCGGGAGCTCCTACAATGAGCAGTTCTTC	CASSYLSGSSYNEQFF
TRBV28	.	.	TRBJ2-6	TGTGCCAGCAGCGGACATCGCTCTGGGGCCAACGTCCTGACTTTC	CASSGHRSGANVLTF
TRBV19	TRBD2	.	TRBJ2-3	TGTGCCAGTAGTGGGACTAGCGGGGCGCCCACAGATACGCAGTATTTT	CASSGTSGAPTDTQYF
TRBV5-1	TRBD2	.	TRBJ2-3	TGCGCCAGCAGCTTGGAACCAGCGGGGTACACAGATACGCAGTATTTT	CASSLEPAGYTDTQYF
TRBV7-2	TRBD2	.	TRBJ2-3	TGTGCCAGCAGCCGACCCGGACTAGCGGGGGGCACAGATACGCAGTATTTT	CASSRPGLAGGTDTQYF
TRBV27	.	.	TRBJ2-7	TGTGCCAGCAGGGGGGGCTACGAGCAGTACTTC	CASRGGYEQYF
TRBV21-1	.	.	TRBJ2-7	TGTGCCAGCAGGTCCGACAGGATCTCCTACGAGCAGTACTTC	CASRSDRISYEQYF
TRBV5-6	.	.	TRBJ1-2	TGTGCCAGCAGCTTGGTGCCGTTCCACTATGGCTACACCTTC	CASSLVPFHYGYTF
TRBV6-5	.	.	TRBJ2-7	TGTGCCAGCAGTTACTCCAGGGTATTCGACGAGCAGTACTTC	CASSYSRVFDEQYF
TRBV2	TRBD1	.	TRBJ1-5	TGTGCCAGCAGTGAAAGGGGGCACTATAGCAATCAGCCCCAGCATTTT	CASSERGHYSNQPQHF
TRBV6-5	.	.	TRBJ2-7	TGTGCCAGCAGTCCGTGGACTGGCGGCGAGCAGTACTTC	CASSPWTGGEQYF
TRBV7-2	TRBD2	.	TRBJ2-3	TGTGCCAGCAGCTTACTAGCGGGAGGTTCCACAGATACGCAGTATTTT	CASSLLAGGSTDTQYF
TRBV6-5	TRBD2	.	TRBJ2-5	TGTGCCAGCAGTTACGAACTAGCGGAGACCCAGTACTTC	CASSYELAETQYF
TRBV19	.	.	TRBJ2-7	TGTGCCAGTAGTACTACGACGAGCACCTACGAGCAGTACTTC	CASSTTTSTYEQYF
TRBV6-1	.	.	TRBJ2-2	TGTGCCAGCAGTGGTTTAGGGCCGAACACCGGGGAGCTGTTTTTT	CASSGLGPNTGELFF
TRBV5-1	.	.	TRBJ1-3	TGCGCCAGCAGCCTCTACAGGTTCTACTCTGGAAACACCATATATTTT	CASSLYRFYSGNTIYF
TRBV5-6	TRBD2	.	TRBJ2-6	TGTGCCAGCAGCCGCCGGGGAGGGGCCGGGGCCAACGTCCTGACTTTC	CASSRRGGAGANVLTF
TRBV6-6	.	.	TRBJ1-2	TGTGCCAGCAGTTACTCTATGTCCTATGGCTACACCTTC	CASSYSMSYGYTF
TRBV18	TRBD2	.	TRBJ2-1	TGTGCCAGCTCACCACGTTTGACTAGCGGGAGGGACAATGAGCAGTTCTTC	CASSPRLTSGRDNEQFF
TRBV5-1	TRBD1	once	TRBJ1-5	TGCGCCAGCAGCTGGGGGGCAGGGGGCGGTGAGCCCCAGCATTTT	CASSWGAGGGEPQHF
TRBV6-5	.	once	TRBJ1-2	TGTGCCAGCACCAGGGGCCAAGGGGGCTACACCTTC	CASTRGQGGYTF
TRBV7-9	TRBD1	few	TRBJ2-7	TGTGCCAGCAGCTTAGCGGACAGGAGCTCCTACGAGCAGTACTTC	CASSLADRSSYEQYF
TRBV5-1	TRBD2	.	TRBJ2-5	TGCGCCAGCAGCTTTACCGGGACTAGCGGGCGGGAGACCCAGTACTTC	CASSFTGTSGRETQYF
TRBV9	TRBD1	.	TRBJ1-2	TGTGCCAGCAGCGTAGATGGGACAGGGTACTATGGCTACACCTTC	CASSVDGTGYYGYTF
TRBV4-1	.	few	TRBJ2-7	TGCGCCAGCAGCCTACAGGGACCCCCTAGCTCCTACGAGCAGTACTTC	CASSLQGPPSSYEQYF
TRBV7-2	.	.	TRBJ2-7	TGTGCCAGCAGCCTAAGCTTAGCGCACGTCTCCTACGAGCAGTACTTC	CASSLSLAHVSYEQYF
TRBV11-2	TRBD2	.	TRBJ2-3	TGTGCCAGCAGCTTAGGGGCTAGCGGGGGGTACCCGCAGTATTTT	CASSLGASGGYPQYF
TRBV4-3	TRBD2	.	TRBJ2-2	TGCGCCAGCAGCCAAGAGCCTAGCGGGGGGAGTGGGGAGCTGTTTTTT	CASSQEPSGGSGELFF
TRBV2	.	.	TRBJ1-5	TGTGCCAGCAGTGTTCTTGGGAATCAGCCCCAGCATTTT	CASSVLGNQPQHF
TRBV11-2	.	.	TRBJ2-5	TGTGCCAGCAGCTTAGGCCGGGAGACCCAGTACTTC	CASSLGRETQYF
TRBV5-8	TRBD2	.	TRBJ2-1	TGTGCCAGCAGCATCGGGACTAGCGGGATACCTTCCTACAATGAGCAGTTCTTC	CASSIGTSGIPSYNEQFF
TRBV7-2	.	.	TRBJ1-5	TGTGCCAGCAGCTTCTCCTCTAGCAATCAGCCCCAGCATTTT	CASSFSSSNQPQHF
TRBV30	.	.	TRBJ1-2	TGTGCCTGGACTGTGAATAACTATGGCTACACCTTC	CAWTVNNYGYTF
TRBV27	.	few	TRBJ2-7	TGTGCCAGCAGTTTGGACAGCTCCTACGAGCAGTACTTC	CASSLDSSYEQYF
TRBV5-4	TRBD1	.	TRBJ2-6	TGTGCCAGCAGCTTGGGGGGACAGGAGCGCTCTGGGGCCAACGTCCTGACTTTC	CASSLGGQERSGANVLTF
TRBV10-3	.	.	TRBJ1-5	TGTGCCATCAGTGGGGGACACTCCAATCAGCCCCAGCATTTT	CAISGGHSNQPQHF
TRBV11-2	.	.	TRBJ1-2	TGTGCCAGCAGCGAACCGCGGATGGATGGCTACACCTTC	CASSEPRMDGYTF
TRBV6-5	TRBD2	.	TRBJ2-7	TGTGCCAGCAGTTCTTTCTTGAAGCGGGAGGGCTACGAGCAGTACTTC	CASSSFLKREGYEQYF
TRBV11-3	.	few	TRBJ1-6	TGTGCCAGCAGCGGTATGACAGATTCACCCCTCCACTTT	CASSGMTDSPLHF
TRBV4-1	.	few	TRBJ1-2	TGCGCCAGCAGCCTGCTGGGAGGAGTCAACTATGGCTACACCTTC	CASSLLGGVNYGYTF
TRBV5-1	TRBD1	.	TRBJ2-5	TGCGCCAGCAGCTTGATTGGACAGGGCGGTGAGACCCAGTACTTC	CASSLIGQGGETQYF
TRBV5-5	.	few	TRBJ1-2	TGTGCCAGCAGCTTGAGCAGGGGAGGCTATGGCTACACCTTC	CASSLSRGGYGYTF
TRBV4-1	.	.	TRBJ1-1	TGCGCCAGCAGCCAAGGACAGACTGAAGCTTTCTTT	CASSQGQTEAFF